The 31 T cell receptor beta chains in this list originate from one sample, sequenced in a study of identical twins (dated by TCRdb to the mid-2010s). The library was obtained by 5' RACE. This sample was sequenced with an Illumina HiSeq 2000. The public reads were reanalyzed by TCRdb: fastp trimming at Q25, MiXCR alignment, in-frame beta chains only. Each record represents a unique CDR3 protein, reported with the most common genes and DNA among its rows. The sample table contains hundreds of thousands of distinct CDR3 sequences; only one count was recorded for 5.5% to 6.5% of them. The ten largest clones take up 1.5% to 2% of the sample. The sample comprised naive T cells sorted from blood. Read against the paper, the sample's cell subset or site label means: cells isolated with a human naive T-cell isolation kit. These receptors were taken from a man between 18 and 29 years old in good health.

V is TRBV6-1 and J is TRBJ2-5; 8 nucleotides align to TRBD1. J gave up 5 bases and V 3 bases, and 8 bases lay outside the gene matches. Germline V gene sequence: CDR1 MNHNS, CDR2 SASEGT. CDR3 length: 15 amino acids. The CDR3: CASSDQGADRETQYF. The CDR3 nucleotides are TGTGCCAGCAGTGATCAGGGGGCGGATCGGGAGACCCAGTACTTC.

The rearrangement joins TRBV24-1 to TRBJ2-5; no firm D call. Germline V gives CDR1 KGHDR, CDR2 SFDVKD. This CDR3 region has 13 residues. Trimming took off 5 bases at V and 2 bases at J, with 8 bases between the two ends. CDR3 loop: CATSVSGQETQYF. The CDR3, as DNA: TGTGCCACCAGTGTCTCAGGACAAGAGACCCAGTACTTC.

A few counts support this clonotype. The rearrangement joins TRBV11-2 to TRBJ2-7, with 7 bases fitting TRBD2. This CDR3 comprises 15 residues. CDR1 is SGHAT and CDR2 is FQNNGV in the germline V gene. V gave up 4 bases and J gave up 3 bases; unmatched junction bases: 9. CDR3 loop: CASSSWAGEDYEQYF. Written as DNA, the CDR3 is TGTGCCAGCAGCTCCTGGGCGGGAGAGGACTACGAGCAGTACTTC. The full variable domain, its missing parts supplied by reference TRBV11-2 and TRBJ2-7, is EAGVAQSPRYKIIEKRQSVAFWCNPISGHATLYWYQQILGQGPKLLIQFQNNGVVDDSQLPKDRFSAERLKGVDSTLKIQPAKLEDSAVYLCASSSWAGEDYEQYFGPGTRLTVT.

This clonotype has a handful of counts. This chain connects TRBV18 to TRBJ1-5; 7 positions agree with TRBD1. The germline V gene encodes CDR1 KGHSH and CDR2 LQKENI. There are 16 residues in the CDR3. Germline trimming cut 1 base from V and 4 bases from J; bases unmatched to any gene: 7. The CDR3: CASSPQGANVNQPQHF. CDR3 nucleotides: TGTGCCAGCTCACCACAGGGGGCTAACGTAAATCAGCCCCAGCATTTT.

This clonotype was observed at least ten times. This chain joins TRBV7-2 and TRBJ2-3; D remains ambiguous. Trimming cost V 0 bases and J 0 bases, with 4 bases left between them. The CDR3 extends over 14 amino acids. The germline gives CDR1 SGHTA, CDR2 FQGNSA. This chain's CDR3 is CASSLARSTDTQYF. Written as DNA, the CDR3 is TGTGCCAGCAGCTTAGCCAGGAGCACAGATACGCAGTATTTT.

The V gene is TRBV5-4, the J gene TRBJ2-7; 12 nucleotides align to TRBD2. The V and J ends lost 4 bases and 7 bases, in that order; junction bases with no gene match: 9. Per germline, CDR1 SGHNT and CDR2 YYREEE (reference sequence). The CDR3 is made up of 15 amino acids. In nucleotides, the CDR3 is TGTGCCAGCAGCGTGGGACTAGCGGGTTTTGTGGAGCAGTACTTC. Encoded protein: CASSVGLAGFVEQYF.

This clonotype was picked up many times. The rearrangement links TRBV18 to TRBJ2-7; a possible D gene is TRBD2 (5 bases). The V end was cut by 3 bases, the J end by 5 bases, with 17 bases between. Germline loops: CDR1 KGHSH, CDR2 LQKENI. This CDR3 has 15 amino acids. The CDR3 loop is CASSPPAGGLNEQYF. As DNA, the CDR3 is TGTGCCAGCTCACCTCCCGCCGGCGGGCTTAACGAGCAGTACTTC.

J is TRBJ2-1 and V is TRBV7-2; 10 bases line up with TRBD2. The ends lost 2 bases at V and 15 bases at J; junction bases unmatched: 4. The CDR3 has 12 amino acids. Looked up from germline, CDR1 is SGHTA and CDR2 is FQGNSA. CDR3 residues: CASSLLAGEPFF. Written as DNA, the CDR3 is TGTGCCAGCAGCTTACTAGCGGGAGAACCGTTCTTC.

This clonotype came up a few times. V and J are TRBV11-2 and TRBJ2-5, with 7 positions matching TRBD1. This CDR3 is 15 amino acids long. Trimming took 5 bases from V and 3 from J; bases not matched to a gene: 9. CDR1 and CDR2 from the germline V gene are SGHAT and FQNNGV. The CDR3 here is CASSTGTARKETQYF. CDR3 DNA sequence: TGTGCCAGCAGCACTGGGACAGCCCGTAAAGAGACCCAGTACTTC.

This clonotype was counted a few times. J is TRBJ2-3 and V is TRBV6-1; either TRBD1 or TRBD2 may supply D (5 bases each). The CDR3 contains 13 residues. Trimming cost V 5 bases and J 4 bases, with 10 bases left between them. CDR1 and CDR2 (germline): MNHNS, SASEGT. CDR3 in DNA: TGTGCCAGCAGTCAACCGGGGCCAGATACGCAGTATTTT. Residues: CASSQPGPDTQYF.

This clonotype has at least ten counts. The V gene is TRBV7-6, the J gene TRBJ2-7; D is perhaps TRBD1 (6 bases). The germline V gene has CDR1 SGHVS and CDR2 FNYEAQ. This CDR3 is built from 13 residues. V was clipped by 1 base and J by 5 bases, with 9 bases between them. The CDR3 DNA follows: TGTGCCAGCAGCTTAGGGGACACGGACGAGCAGTACGTC. Translated: CASSLGDTDEQYV.

This clonotype came up many times. The chain carries TRBV20-1 and TRBJ2-5; TRBD1 matches 12 bases. This CDR3 comprises 16 residues. Germline V lookup: CDR1 DFQATT, CDR2 SNEGSKA (reference sequence). The trim removed 0 bases at V and 5 bases at J, leaving 7 bases unmatched. The CDR3 loop is CSARDRDRGPGETQYF. The CDR3, as DNA: TGCAGTGCTAGAGATAGGGACAGGGGGCCGGGGGAGACCCAGTACTTC.

V usage is TRBV10-3 and J usage is TRBJ2-7; 7 nucleotides line up with TRBD1. The germline gives CDR1 ENHRY, CDR2 SYGVKD. The ends lost 4 bases at V and 0 bases at J; junction bases unmatched: 3. This CDR3 is built from 14 residues. The CDR3 DNA sequence: TGTGCCATCAGTGGCCGGGACAGCTCCTACGAGCAGTACTTC. This sequence encodes CAISGRDSSYEQYF.

This clonotype was seen at least ten times. This rearrangement joins TRBV7-9 to TRBJ2-3, with a tentative D call TRBD2 (6 bases). The CDR3 contains 13 residues. The V end was cut by 5 bases, the J end by 5 bases, with 11 bases between. Germline CDR1 is SEHNR and CDR2 is FQNEAQ (reference sequence). As DNA, the CDR3 is TGTGCCAGCAGCGCGGGATCACTAGATACGCAGTATTTT. Translated, it gives CASSAGSLDTQYF.

This clonotype showed up just once. The chain carries TRBV18 and TRBJ1-2; TRBD1 is a possible D gene (5 bases). Germline CDR1 KGHSH, CDR2 LQKENI. This CDR3 is 13 amino acids long. The ends were cut back, 3 bases at V and 6 bases at J, with 11 bases in the middle. The CDR3 sequence is CASSPGVEHGYTF. The CDR3 coding sequence is TGTGCCAGCTCACCGGGGGTAGAGCATGGCTACACCTTC.

There are many counts of this clonotype. V gene TRBV12-3 or TRBV12-4 combines with J gene TRBJ2-5, with 10 bases fitting TRBD2. The CDR3 extends over 16 amino acids. The V segment lost 2 bases and the J segment 3 bases; nucleotides outside the gene matches: 6. In DNA, the CDR3 is TGTGCCAGCAGTTTATGGACTAGCGGCCACGAAGAGACCCAGTACTTC. Translation: CASSLWTSGHEETQYF.

At least ten counts were recorded for this clonotype. The chain recombines TRBV4-2 with TRBJ2-1; weak D call: TRBD2 (7 bases). There are 16 residues in the CDR3. The ends were cut back, 0 bases at V and 4 bases at J, with 13 bases in the middle. Germline V gene lookup returns CDR1 LGHNA and CDR2 YNFKEQ. As DNA, the CDR3 is TGTGCCAGCAGCCAAGAGGGCAGCGGGACATACAATGAGCAGTTCTTC. Residues: CASSQEGSGTYNEQFF.

In this sample, this clonotype turned up many times. The J gene is TRBJ2-3, the V gene TRBV5-1; 9 bases are a match to TRBD1. CDR1 and CDR2 (germline): SGHRS, YFSETQ. J gave up 4 bases and V 0 bases, and 9 bases lay outside the gene matches. The CDR3 runs to 17 residues. The CDR3 here is CASSLGHRDRDADTQYF. The CDR3 region has the DNA TGCGCCAGCAGCTTGGGACACCGGGACAGGGACGCAGATACGCAGTATTTT.

This clonotype was counted a few times. CDR3 in DNA: TGTGCCAGCAGCTTAGAGGGGGCACGGCAGCCCCAGCATTTT. It translates to CASSLEGARQPQHF. The chain combines TRBV5-5 with TRBJ1-5; 7 nucleotides line up with TRBD1. The CDR3 contains 14 residues. Germline V CDR1 and CDR2: SGHKS, YYEKEE (reference sequence). Losses at the gene ends were 2 bases for V and 7 bases for J; bases not matched to a gene: 6.

This clonotype has ten or more counts. The CDR3 bases are TGTGCCAGCTCCACCCTACAGAATCCTAGGGGGATAGAGACCCAGTACTTC. Translation: CASSTLQNPRGIETQYF. This chain connects TRBV7-9 to TRBJ2-5, with D possibly matching TRBD1 (6 bases). V lost 8 bases and J 4 bases, leaving 26 bases between the germline ends. This CDR3 contains 17 residues. Germline CDR1 and CDR2: SEHNR and FQNEAQ (reference sequence).

This clonotype was found many times. The chain has TRBV7-8 and TRBJ1-5; 7 nucleotides agree with TRBD1. The CDR3 spans 15 residues. CDR1 is SGHVS and CDR2 is FQNEAQ in the germline V gene. Germline trimming cut 5 bases from V and 2 bases from J; bases unmatched to any gene: 6. In DNA form, the CDR3 reads TGTGCCAGCAGCATGGAACAGGGGCGCAATCAGCCCCAGCATTTT. Encoded protein: CASSMEQGRNQPQHF. The whole variable domain, filled in from reference TRBV7-8 and TRBJ1-5, reads GAGVSQSPRYKVAKRGQDVALRCDPISGHVSLFWYQQALGQGPEFLTYFQNEAQLDKSGLPSDRFFAERPEGSVSTLKIQRTQQEDSAVYLCASSMEQGRNQPQHFGDGTRLSIL.

This clonotype was observed many times. This chain uses TRBV12-3 or TRBV12-4 with TRBJ1-1, with 9 bases fitting TRBD1. The ends lost 3 bases at V and 1 base at J; junction bases unmatched: 6. The CDR3 spans 16 residues. The CDR3 DNA reads TGTGCCAGCAGTTTCCGGACAGGGGCCAGGAACACTGAAGCTTTCTTT. Encoded protein: CASSFRTGARNTEAFF.

This clonotype occurred many times. The CDR3 spells CASSRDRLMNTEAFF. The DNA of the CDR3 is TGCGCCAGCAGCAGGGACAGACTTATGAACACTGAAGCTTTCTTT. V and J are TRBV5-1 and TRBJ1-1, with 7 bases fitting TRBD1. The CDR3 has 15 residues. The V gene end was trimmed by 4 bases and the J gene end by 0 bases; junction bases not matched to a gene: 6. CDR1 is SGHRS, CDR2 YFSETQ, per germline.

The sample holds many counts of this clonotype. The rearrangement links TRBV12-3 or TRBV12-4 to TRBJ2-1; TRBD1 is a possible D gene (7 bases). V lost 6 bases to trimming and J lost 9 bases, with 21 bases between them. The CDR3 runs to 15 residues. CDR3: CASRGPDREVLEQFF. The CDR3, as DNA: TGTGCCAGCAGAGGCCCTGACAGGGAGGTCCTTGAGCAGTTCTTC.

This chain joins TRBV7-9 and TRBJ2-4; D is tentatively TRBD1 or TRBD2 (5 bases each). The V gene's germline CDR1 is SEHNR and CDR2 FQNEAQ (reference sequence). The V gene lost 5 bases and the J gene lost 9 bases, with 20 bases spanning the gap. This CDR3 contains 15 residues. The DNA of the CDR3 is TGTGCCAGCAGCCCCGGGACGATGGGGAACGGCATTCAGTACTTC. Protein sequence: CASSPGTMGNGIQYF.

The sample holds many counts of this clonotype. The chain combines TRBV10-3 with TRBJ2-5; D is uncertain. The CDR3 sequence is 13 residues long. V lost 4 bases and J 5 bases, leaving 11 bases between the germline ends. From germline, CDR1 is ENHRY and CDR2 SYGVKD. CDR3 amino acids: CAISGVGWETQYF. CDR3 DNA: TGTGCCATCAGTGGTGTTGGGTGGGAGACCCAGTACTTC.

This clonotype has more than one count but fewer than ten. The chain joins TRBV19 to TRBJ1-5, with no clear D. The CDR3 consists of 15 residues. Germline assignment: CDR1 LNHDA and CDR2 SQIVND (reference sequence). The V and J ends lost 5 bases and 4 bases respectively, with 15 bases between them. CDR3 sequence: CASSFRTETNQPQHF. The CDR3 DNA reads as TGTGCCAGTAGTTTCCGGACGGAGACGAATCAGCCCCAGCATTTT.

The CDR3 nucleotides are TGTGCCAGCAGCTTTCATGAGGGTCCTAGGAATGAGCAGTTCTTC. This encodes CASSFHEGPRNEQFF. V gene TRBV7-3 combines with J gene TRBJ2-1, with D maybe TRBD2 (5 bases). The CDR3 covers 15 residues. V lost 3 bases and J lost 7, with 16 bases in between. CDR1 is SGHTA, CDR2 FQGTGA, per germline.

This chain uses TRBV10-3 with TRBJ2-3; a possible D gene is TRBD1 (6 bases). CDR1 is ENHRY and CDR2 is SYGVKD in the germline V gene. CDR3 length equals 15 residues. V lost 0 bases to trimming and J lost 2 bases, with 9 bases between them. CDR3 amino acids: CAISESQGTTDTQYF. The CDR3 nucleotides read TGTGCCATCAGTGAGTCTCAGGGGACCACAGATACGCAGTATTTT.

The V and J genes are TRBV28 and TRBJ2-7, with D tentatively TRBD1 or TRBD2 (5 bases each). Trimming pared 10 bases from V and 2 bases from J, leaving 18 bases between. Germline CDR1 reads MDHEN; CDR2 reads SYDVKM. The CDR3 totals 14 residues. The CDR3 sequence is CATVVGRMPYEQYF. CDR3 DNA sequence: TGTGCCACCGTGGTGGGACGGATGCCCTACGAGCAGTACTTC.

This clonotype was counted at least ten times. The genes are TRBV12-3 or TRBV12-4 and TRBJ2-5, with TRBD2 as a possible D gene (5 bases). Trimming removed 3 bases from V and 4 bases from J, with 12 bases in between. CDR3 size: 14 residues. DNA of the CDR3: TGTGCCAGCAGTTTCGAGGGTTTACGAGAGACCCAGTACTTC. As protein: CASSFEGLRETQYF.